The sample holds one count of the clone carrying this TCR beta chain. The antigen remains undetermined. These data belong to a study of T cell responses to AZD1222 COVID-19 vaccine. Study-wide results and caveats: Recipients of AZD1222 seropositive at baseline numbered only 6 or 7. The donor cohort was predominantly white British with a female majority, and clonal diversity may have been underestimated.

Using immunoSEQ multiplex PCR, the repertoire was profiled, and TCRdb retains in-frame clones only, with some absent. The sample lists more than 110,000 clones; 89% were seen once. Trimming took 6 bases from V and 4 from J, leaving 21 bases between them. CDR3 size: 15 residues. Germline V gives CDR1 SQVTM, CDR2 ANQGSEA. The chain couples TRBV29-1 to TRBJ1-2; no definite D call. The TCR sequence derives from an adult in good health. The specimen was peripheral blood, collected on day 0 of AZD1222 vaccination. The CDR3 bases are TGCAGCGTCCGGCTAAGCGGGGAATTCTCCTATGGCTACACCTTC. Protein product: CSVRLSGEFSYGYTF.